This T cell receptor beta chain appears in the sequencing data of a study of T cell responses to AZD1222 COVID-19 vaccine. V gave up 0 bases and J gave up 1 base, with 10 bases separating them. Germline V CDR1 and CDR2: SGHRS, YFSETQ. CDR3 length equals 15 residues. Profiled with immunoSEQ multiplex PCR; TCRdb holds only in-frame clones, not every one. This table has about 95,000 clones, roughly 89% appearing once. The starting material was peripheral blood, obtained on day 0 of AZD1222 vaccination. V is TRBV5-1 and J is TRBJ1-1; no reliable D call. The sequence was obtained from an adult in good health. The CDR3 is CASSLDSPRNTEAFF. CDR3 in DNA: TGCGCCAGCAGCTTGGACTCCCCGAGGAACACTGAAGCTTTCTTT.